This T cell receptor beta chain was identified during a study of CD8 T cells in ankylosing spondylitis. Broader study findings: Researchers report that disease-linked clones proved CD8+ and relatively rare in peripheral blood. In ankylosing spondylitis blood, a motif of several highly homologous TCR beta variants appeared characteristic. Significant enrichment of disease-linked clones was reported in matched ankylosing spondylitis synovial fluid.

Per germline, CDR1 MGHRA and CDR2 YSYEKL. The CDR3 has 13 residues. V lost 0 bases and J 8 bases, leaving 7 bases between the germline ends. This clonotype was counted ten times or more. What it binds is not known. Each TCR beta library was made by quantitative 5'-RACE that incorporated molecular barcodes. In TCRdb, the 5' RACE reads were re-called with MiXCR into one record per CDR3 protein. The sample includes around 490,000 distinct CDR3 sequences, 5.3% of them seen just once. The rearrangement links TRBV4-1 to TRBJ1-4; D gene unclear. Material for sequencing was blood, either unsorted or a sorted T cell fraction (not recorded which). This clonotype originated in a male donor with ankylosing spondylitis. CDR3 nucleotide sequence: TGCGCCAGCAGCCAAGAGAGATCGGAAAAACTGTTTTTT. Amino acids: CASSQERSEKLFF.